This entry lists 6 T cell receptor beta chains sequenced from one sample in a study of T-cell memory formation after mild COVID-19. TCRdb used MiXCR to reprocess the 5' RACE reads, holding one entry per CDR3 protein. The sample has about 150,000 distinct CDR3 sequences, under 30% seen once. The sequencing sample was made of PBMCs or a T cell subset sorted from them (not recorded which). These receptor sequences come from an adult woman who had mild COVID-19 (a few samples of this study predate the infection). Cell type and time point are not known.

This clonotype occurred a few times. This chain links TRBV4-3 with TRBJ1-1; D is unclear. Germline CDR1 is LGHNA and CDR2 is YSLEER. The CDR3 covers 16 residues. V lost 1 base, J lost 4 bases, and 16 bases lay in between. The CDR3 coding sequence is TGCGCCAGCAGCCAAGGAACCGGACGGCTGGGCACTGAAGCTTTCTTT. Its translation is CASSQGTGRLGTEAFF.

This clonotype came up many times. The chain has TRBV20-1 and TRBJ1-1; D uncertain. CDR3 size: 12 residues. The ends were cut back, 6 bases at V and 3 bases at J, with 11 bases in the middle. Per germline, CDR1 DFQATT and CDR2 SNEGSKA (reference sequence). CDR3 amino acids: CSAKLMDTEAFF. DNA for the CDR3: TGCAGTGCCAAGCTTATGGACACTGAAGCTTTCTTT.

The chain uses TRBV29-1 and TRBJ2-7; D might be TRBD2 (5 bases). Germline V lookup: CDR1 SQVTM, CDR2 ANQGSEA. The CDR3 totals 12 residues. V was clipped by 1 base and J by 3 bases, with 7 bases between them. The CDR3 spells CSVEARDYEQYF. The CDR3 DNA is TGCAGCGTTGAAGCTCGGGACTACGAGCAGTACTTC.

This clonotype has only a few counts. The rearrangement joins TRBV9 to TRBJ1-2; D perhaps matches TRBD1 (6 bases). CDR3 length: 14 residues. The germline gives CDR1 SGDLS, CDR2 YYNGEE. V dropped 4 bases and J dropped 2 bases, with 12 bases sitting between them. For the CDR3, the DNA is TGTGCCAGCAGCCCGGGACATCTCAACTATGGCTACACCTTC. Its protein is CASSPGHLNYGYTF.

The chain links TRBV24-1 to TRBJ2-2; TRBD1 matches at 9 bases. With V trimmed by 2 bases and J by 5 bases, 8 bases remained unmatched. This CDR3 spans 17 amino acids. Germline-derived CDR1 and CDR2 are KGHDR and SFDVKD. This chain's CDR3 is CATSDYHRGQSTGELFF. CDR3 bases: TGTGCCACCAGTGATTACCACAGGGGGCAAAGTACCGGGGAGCTGTTTTTT.

The count of this clonotype is one. The rearrangement uses TRBV5-4 and TRBJ1-1; no clear D gene. Germline V gene lookup returns CDR1 SGHNT and CDR2 YYREEE (reference sequence). Deletions cut 4 bases from V and 4 bases from J, with 17 bases between. The CDR3 spans 15 residues. CDR3 DNA: TGTGCCAGCAGCCCCCACCATACGGACCGCACTGAAGCTTTCTTT. It specifies CASSPHHTDRTEAFF. Together with reference TRBV5-4 and TRBJ1-1, the CDR3 gives the full variable domain: ETGVTQSPTHLIKTRGQQVTLRCSSQSGHNTVSWYQQALGQGPQFIFQYYREEENGRGNFPPRFSGLQFPNYSSELNVNALELDDSALYLCASSPHHTDRTEAFFGQGTRLTVV.